This T cell receptor (beta chain) was captured in a study of blood T cell repertoires in COVID-19. Study-level background: Acute and convalescent COVID-19 samples came from the United States, Italy and Spain.

V was pared by 5 bases and J by 3 bases, with 14 bases between. The germline CDR1 and CDR2 sequences are MNHEY and SMNVEV (reference sequence). The CDR3 loop spans 14 amino acids. Assay used: immunoSEQ multiplex PCR; TCRdb lists only in-frame clones, some missing. The sample lists 100,000 to 150,000 clones; roughly 90% were seen once. Seattle patients were enrolled during active infection and followed longitudinally. The sample consisted of peripheral blood. The receptor was derived from a man in his 60s with COVID-19, enrolled during active disease. This chain links TRBV27 with TRBJ2-7, with a weak D call TRBD1 (6 bases). CDR3 sequence: CASSLRGANYEQYF. The CDR3, as DNA: TGTGCCAGCAGTCTCAGGGGAGCTAACTACGAGCAGTACTTC.